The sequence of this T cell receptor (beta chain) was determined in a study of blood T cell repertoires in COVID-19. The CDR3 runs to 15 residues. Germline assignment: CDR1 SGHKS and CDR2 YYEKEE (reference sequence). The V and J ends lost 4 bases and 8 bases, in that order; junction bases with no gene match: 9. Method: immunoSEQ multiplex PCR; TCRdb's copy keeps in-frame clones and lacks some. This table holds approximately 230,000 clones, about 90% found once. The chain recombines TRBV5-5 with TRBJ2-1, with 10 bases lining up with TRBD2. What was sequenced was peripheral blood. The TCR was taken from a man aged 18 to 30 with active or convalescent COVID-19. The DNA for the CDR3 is TGTGCCAGCAGCCCACCAACTAGCGGGACGGATGAGCAGTTCTTC. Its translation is CASSPPTSGTDEQFF.